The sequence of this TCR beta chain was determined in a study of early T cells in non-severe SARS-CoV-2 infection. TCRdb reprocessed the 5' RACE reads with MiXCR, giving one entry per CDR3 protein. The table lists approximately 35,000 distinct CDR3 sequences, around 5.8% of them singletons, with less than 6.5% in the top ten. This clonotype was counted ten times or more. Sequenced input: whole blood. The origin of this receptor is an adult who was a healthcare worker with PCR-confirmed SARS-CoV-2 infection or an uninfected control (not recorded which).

CDR3 region: CATSDPGRKGGYTQYF. The CDR3 DNA reads as TGTGCCACCAGTGACCCAGGACGAAAAGGGGGATATACGCAGTATTTT. The rearrangement joins TRBV24-1 to TRBJ2-3; TRBD1 might be the D (6 bases). Germline CDR1 is KGHDR and CDR2 is SFDVKD. The CDR3 has 16 residues. Trimming took off 4 bases at V and 7 bases at J, with 20 bases between the two ends.